This TCR beta chain was retrieved from a study of T cells after yellow fever vaccination. Study-wide points: A weaker but faster secondary response was observed, peaking on day 5 versus 15.

Using its own MiXCR run on the 5' RACE reads, TCRdb lists one record per CDR3 protein. The sample has a few hundred thousand distinct CDR3 sequences, over 8% seen once. CDR1 is MNHEY and CDR2 is SMNVEV in the germline V gene (reference sequence). The CDR3 runs to 14 residues. V lost 6 bases and J 7 bases, leaving 18 bases between the germline ends. Comment on this clonotype: The antigen remains undetermined.

The TCR sequence derives from a man between 18 and 29 years old who received the YFV17D yellow fever vaccine. The gene calls are TRBV27 and TRBJ2-5; no definite D call. This specimen consisted of PBMCs, obtained on the day of the first yellow fever vaccination. CDR3 region: CASRPWLVGGTQYF. CDR3 bases: TGTGCCAGCAGGCCGTGGCTAGTGGGTGGGACCCAGTACTTC.